These 22 T cell receptor beta chains share one sample of origin, sequenced in a study of blood T cell repertoires in COVID-19. Repertoires were generated with immunoSEQ multiplex PCR, while TCRdb's copy carries only in-frame clones and drops some. The sample gives about 220,000 clones, 65% to 90% of which show up once; about 2.5% is in the top ten. The sample consisted of peripheral blood. These receptors came from a woman in her 70s with COVID-19, enrolled during active disease.

The chain couples TRBV5-1 to TRBJ1-1; the match to TRBD1 covers 7 bases. CDR3 length equals 14 residues. Germline V CDR1 and CDR2: SGHRS, YFSETQ. J was trimmed by 0 bases and V by 4 bases; bases with no gene match: 3. The CDR3 coding sequence is TGCGCCAGCAGCCCCGACAGGGTGAACACTGAAGCTTTCTTT. Translated, it gives CASSPDRVNTEAFF.

In its sample, this clone was seen a few times. The genes are TRBV6-2 or TRBV6-3 and TRBJ1-1, with D unclear. The germline V gene has CDR1 MNHEY and CDR2 SVGEGT. The CDR3 spans 15 residues. V lost 0 bases, J lost 5 bases, and 13 bases lay in between. CDR3 nucleotide sequence: TGTGCCAGCAGTTACTCAGGGAGAGGAGGAACTGAAGCTTTCTTT. As protein: CASSYSGRGGTEAFF.

The chain is built from TRBV24-1 and TRBJ2-1, with 7 bases lining up with TRBD1. After removal of 10 bases from V and 2 bases from J, the junction contained 4 bases not matched to a gene. Germline values: CDR1 KGHDR, CDR2 SFDVKD. This CDR3 has 13 amino acids. For the CDR3, the DNA is TGTGCCACAGGGGGCGGTCCCTACAATGAGCAGTTCTTC. It is translated as CATGGGPYNEQFF.

The chain recombines TRBV21-1 with TRBJ1-5. TRBV21-1 is reported as a pseudogene. The CDR3 extends over 17 amino acids. The CDR3 is CASSKLSATAGRQPQHF. CDR3 in DNA: TGTGCCAGCAGCAAATTATCTGCGACAGCTGGGAGGCAGCCCCAGCATTTT.

This clone appeared a few times. This chain connects TRBV5-1 to TRBJ1-2; 11 positions agree with TRBD1. J lost 4 bases, V lost 3 bases, and 5 bases had no gene match. Germline CDR1 SGHRS, CDR2 YFSETQ. The CDR3 length is 15 residues. The chain's CDR3 is CASSSGQGAVYGYTF. The DNA for the CDR3 is TGCGCCAGCAGCTCCGGACAGGGGGCTGTCTATGGCTACACCTTC.

V gene TRBV27 combines with J gene TRBJ1-2, with TRBD1 matching over 7 bases. The CDR3 runs 18 residues. The V and J ends lost 4 bases and 3 bases, in that order; junction bases with no gene match: 17. The germline CDR1 and CDR2 sequences are MNHEY and SMNVEV (reference sequence). DNA of the CDR3: TGTGCCAGCAGTTCCCCGACAGGGATACATAGCCCAGACTATGGCTACACCTTC. Translation: CASSSPTGIHSPDYGYTF.

This chain joins TRBV2 and TRBJ2-7; D perhaps matches TRBD1 (6 bases). The CDR3 is made up of 15 amino acids. V lost 3 bases, J lost 1 base, and 13 bases lay in between. The germline CDR1 and CDR2 sequences are SNHLY and FYNNEI. The CDR3 nucleotides are TGTGCCAGCAGTGAGACCTTAGGGGGATCCTACGAGCAGTACTTC. It is translated as CASSETLGGSYEQYF. Together with reference TRBV2 and TRBJ2-7, the CDR3 gives the full variable domain: EPEVTQTPSHQVTQMGQEVILRCVPISNHLYFYWYRQILGQKVEFLVSFYNNEISEKSEIFDDQFSVERPDGSNFTLKIRSTKLEDSAMYFCASSETLGGSYEQYFGPGTRLTVT.

The V call is TRBV27, the J call TRBJ1-5; TRBD1 is a possible D gene (5 bases). This CDR3 spans 15 amino acids. Trimming removed 3 bases at V and 2 bases at J, with 11 bases between. The germline CDR1 and CDR2 sequences are MNHEY and SMNVEV (reference sequence). CDR3 loop: CASSFGGAGNQPQHF. Written as DNA, the CDR3 is TGTGCCAGCAGTTTTGGAGGGGCAGGCAATCAGCCCCAGCATTTT.

This CDR3 is CASSRTGGNQPQHF. CDR3 sequence (DNA): TGTGCCAGCAGCCGGACAGGGGGCAATCAGCCCCAGCATTTT. The chain employs TRBV27 and TRBJ1-5, with 9 positions matching TRBD1. The CDR3 runs 14 residues. Trimming at V came to 6 bases and at J to 2 bases, leaving 2 bases not matched to a gene. Germline CDR1 MNHEY, CDR2 SMNVEV (reference sequence).

This chain links TRBV19 with TRBJ1-4; perhaps TRBD1 as D (5 bases). V was cut by 6 bases and J by 14 bases, with 13 bases left in between. This CDR3 is 11 amino acids long. Germline V CDR1 and CDR2: LNHDA, SQIVND (reference sequence). This chain's CDR3 is CASRTGQVLFF. The CDR3 nucleotides are TGTGCCAGTAGAACAGGACAAGTCCTGTTTTTT.

The chain employs TRBV2 and TRBJ2-3; a possible D gene is TRBD1 (6 bases). The CDR3 has 13 residues. Trimming removed 6 bases from V and 1 base from J, with 8 bases in between. Germline values: CDR1 SNHLY, CDR2 FYNNEI. This CDR3 is CASRNRGTDTQYF. The CDR3 coding sequence is TGTGCCAGCAGGAACAGGGGCACAGATACGCAGTATTTT.

The J gene is TRBJ2-2, the V gene TRBV7-2; a weak D match, TRBD2 (7 bases). The CDR3 has 17 amino acids. Deletions cut 1 base from V and 1 base from J, with 13 bases between. CDR1 and CDR2 from the germline V gene are SGHTA and FQGNSA. The CDR3 sequence is CASSLVVGGRNTGELFF. CDR3 DNA sequence: TGTGCCAGCAGCTTAGTCGTCGGGGGGCGGAACACCGGGGAGCTGTTTTTT.

The chain joins TRBV18 to TRBJ2-3; D is undetermined. The CDR3 length is 12 residues. Germline-derived CDR1 and CDR2 are KGHSH and LQKENI. V dropped 2 bases and J dropped 3 bases, with 3 bases sitting between them. CDR3 DNA: TGTGCCAGCTCACCAGAGACAGATACGCAGTATTTT. It specifies CASSPETDTQYF. Full variable domain (remainder filled in from reference TRBV18 and TRBJ2-3): NAGVMQNPRHLVRRRGQEARLRCSPMKGHSHVYWYRQLPEEGLKFMVYLQKENIIDESGMPKERFSAEFPKEGPSILRIQQVVRGDSAAYFCASSPETDTQYFGPGTRLTVL.

V gene TRBV29-1 combines with J gene TRBJ2-6; 9 bases line up with TRBD1. Germline V gene sequence: CDR1 SQVTM, CDR2 ANQGSEA. J gave up 0 bases and V 3 bases, and 6 bases lay outside the gene matches. The CDR3 sequence is 17 residues long. CDR3 residues: CSVDGGTGSSGANVLTF. The DNA for the CDR3 is TGCAGCGTTGATGGAGGGACAGGGAGCTCTGGGGCCAACGTCCTGACTTTC. The variable domain in full, with the rest retrieved from reference TRBV29-1 and TRBJ2-6, is SAVISQKPSRDICQRGTSLTIQCQVDSQVTMMFWYRQQPGQSLTLIATANQGSEATYESGFVIDKFPISRPNLTFSTLTVSNMSPEDSSIYLCSVDGGTGSSGANVLTFGAGSRLTVL.

The chain joins TRBV19 to TRBJ1-6; 10 nucleotides agree with TRBD1. This CDR3 is built from 14 residues. The trim removed 6 bases at V and 10 bases at J, leaving 6 bases unmatched. Germline CDR1 is LNHDA and CDR2 is SQIVND (reference sequence). The CDR3 DNA reads TGTGCCAGTAGCTCCGGGACAGGGGAATCACCCCTCCACTTT. This sequence encodes CASSSGTGESPLHF.

This clone came up a few times. The chain uses TRBV6-4 and TRBJ2-6, with 7 bases aligning to TRBD2. Per the germline V gene, CDR1 is MRHNA and CDR2 is SNTAGT. J gave up 0 bases and V 5 bases, and 10 bases lay outside the gene matches. CDR3 length equals 18 residues. This CDR3 reads CASSPRGGVPSGANVLTF. The CDR3 nucleotides are TGTGCCAGCAGTCCTAGGGGAGGGGTCCCCTCTGGGGCCAACGTCCTGACTTTC.

The chain recombines TRBV7-2 with TRBJ2-3; TRBD2 matches at 8 bases. Trimming removed 0 bases from V and 3 bases from J; junction bases left unmatched: 8. CDR1 and CDR2 from the germline V gene are SGHTA and FQGNSA. The CDR3 spans 17 residues. The chain's CDR3 is CASSLAWVAGLTDTQYF. DNA for the CDR3: TGTGCCAGCAGCTTAGCGTGGGTAGCGGGACTTACAGATACGCAGTATTTT. Drawing the rest from reference TRBV7-2 and TRBJ2-3, the complete variable domain is GAGVSQSPSNKVTEKGKDVELRCDPISGHTALYWYRQSLGQGLEFLIYFQGNSAPDKSGLPSDRFSAERTGGSVSTLTIQRTQQEDSAVYLCASSLAWVAGLTDTQYFGPGTRLTVL.

Turning to this clone: Other DNA variants within this sample encode the same CDR3. V is TRBV11-2 and J is TRBJ1-1; D unresolved. There are 11 residues in the CDR3. Germline V lookup: CDR1 SGHAT, CDR2 FQNNGV. Trimming took off 5 bases at V and 8 bases at J, with 9 bases between the two ends. CDR3 in DNA: TGTGCCAGCAGCCGCAGTACCGAAGCTTTCTTT. This encodes CASSRSTEAFF.

The J gene is TRBJ1-5, the V gene TRBV6-5; D is unclear. The CDR3 is 15 amino acids. CDR1 is MNHEY, CDR2 SVGAGI, per germline. Trimming shortened V by 6 bases and J by 2 bases, and 14 bases separated the two germline ends. The CDR3 DNA is TGTGCCAGCAGCCCCGGCGGGCGAGGCAATCAGCCCCAGCATTTT. It yields the protein CASSPGGRGNQPQHF.

This clone came up a few times. The chain combines TRBV19 with TRBJ2-7; no clear D gene. Germline lookup yields CDR1 LNHDA and CDR2 SQIVND (reference sequence). CDR3 length: 11 residues. With 6 bases removed from V and 7 bases from J, the gap between germline ends came to 10 bases. The CDR3 is CASRGPEEQYF. CDR3 coding DNA: TGTGCCAGTAGAGGCCCGGAGGAGCAGTACTTC.

The chain recombines TRBV15 with TRBJ1-3; D ambiguous. Germline loops: CDR1 LNHNV, CDR2 YYDKDF (reference sequence). The CDR3 sequence is 14 residues long. V was shortened by 1 base and J by 4 bases, with 8 bases between the two germline ends. This CDR3 is CATSRGVTGNTIYF. The CDR3 region has the DNA TGTGCCACCAGCAGAGGTGTGACAGGAAACACCATATATTTT.

The V gene is TRBV5-1, the J gene TRBJ2-7; the match to TRBD2 covers 8 bases. Germline V gives CDR1 SGHRS, CDR2 YFSETQ. The CDR3 spans 18 residues. Losses at the gene ends were 0 bases for V and 4 bases for J; bases not matched to a gene: 15. Written as DNA, the CDR3 is TGCGCCAGCAGCTTGGGGGGCCCGGGAGCGGGAGCAAAATACGAGCAGTACTTC. This encodes CASSLGGPGAGAKYEQYF.